The source of this T cell receptor (beta chain) is a study of blood T cells in healthy people across ages (dated by TCRdb to the mid-2010s). Describing the broader study: Template switching captured roughly one uniquely barcoded TCR beta cDNA molecule per two T cells in model experiments. For two donors (one aged 18 to 29 and one aged 80 or older), the study analyzed two additional independent replicas of 1 million unique cDNA reads from the same blood draw. The donors were split into four age groups: young (average about 15 years), middle-aged (roughly 39), aged (more than 55) and long-lived (approximately 89). Donors of different ages were randomly distributed across sequencing lanes to avoid experimental bias. To track age-related changes in TCR beta repertoire diversity, the study relied on deep sequencing normalized with unique cDNA molecular identifiers.

Libraries were constructed by 5' RACE. The instrument was an Illumina HiSeq 2500. A second PCR of about 6 to 11 cycles was performed with a sample-barcoded 5' primer and a J-beta primer mix. A unique molecular identifier was introduced onto each TCR beta cDNA molecule by a template-switch 5' adaptor carrying 12 random nucleotides. At least 2.5 million CDR3-containing paired-end reads were obtained from each sample. First-strand cDNA was synthesized from all RNA with the Mint cDNA synthesis kit, primed by a TRBC-specific oligonucleotide. All cDNA was treated with uracil-DNA glycosylase and then went through a first 18-cycle PCR with the universal primers M1SS and BC2_uni_R. The paper's processing steps were these. For normalization, 1 million high-quality reads were randomly selected from each sample, with every read carrying a distinct molecular identifier. Instead of being binned into consensus sequences, reads that shared molecular identifiers were thrown out. MiTCR, with a Q25 quality threshold and the strictest error-elimination algorithm, was used for CDR3 identification, clonotype clustering and error correction. A nonparametric unseen species model using Euler transformation provided a lower-bound estimate of total TCR beta diversity. TCRdb trimmed public reads at Q25 via fastp, called clones via MiXCR and kept in-frame beta chains. Every CDR3 protein is listed once, alongside the most common genes and DNA of its rows. TCRdb's processing, not the authors' own work, is the source of the V and J calls. Counted in this sample were about 1.4 million distinct CDR3 sequences; almost 60% of them appeared once. Of the sample, 5% to 7% falls within the top ten clones.

The donors were roughly 39 Caucasian individuals from Russia, aged about 6 to 95 years, who were systemically healthy. Approximately 10 milliliters of peripheral blood were collected from each donor into EDTA-treated Vacutainer tubes. PBMCs were isolated by Ficoll-Paque density-gradient centrifugation, with at least 6.5 million obtained per sample. Total RNA, at least 5.5 micrograms per sample, was extracted from PBMCs with Trizol reagent. Naive CD45RAhigh/CD27high T cell percentages were measured by flow cytometry on a PBMC aliquot from every donor. Trimming removed 2 bases from V and 5 bases from J; the gene matches leave 3 bases unexplained. The CDR3 covers 15 residues, taking in both the cysteine and the phenylalanine. The entry retains the CDR3 DNA only, 45 bases that are in frame from base 1. CDR1 is given as MNHNY and CDR2 as SVGAGI, both from the germline V gene (reference sequence). Beyond this particular receptor, the publication reports: There was a strong correlation between observed TCR beta diversity and the percentage of naive T cells measured by flow cytometry. Estimates of total diversity from one million sequenced T cells were regarded as lower bounds and underestimates. Observed TCR beta diversity per million T cells fell roughly linearly with age, and a significant reduction was already apparent by age roughly 40. Since profiling was done on bulk unsorted PBMCs, naive and antigen-experienced compartments could not be conclusively compared. The CMV infection status of donors was not known, potentially confounding age-related changes in expanded clonotypes. Compared with the aged group, the long-lived group had more naive CD4+ T cells, fewer expanded clones and increased TCR diversity, a pattern suggesting age selection.

This clonotype has only a few counts. This receptor's antigen is unknown. No much larger clonotype is one base removed from it; base qualities were not supplied. Sequencing used blood. This clonotype was sampled from a man between 18 and 35 years old in good health. The chain is assembled from TRBV6-6 and TRBJ1-6, and TRBD1 aligns with 7 junction nucleotides. Here is the DNA: TGTGCCAGCAGTTACCGCGGGACAGATAATTCACCCCTCCACTTT. Its product reads: CASSYRGTDNSPLHF.